This passage covers 11 T cell receptor beta chains from one sample sequenced in a study of long-term antiretroviral therapy in people with HIV. The libraries were made with immunoSEQ v3.0 at survey level. Produced via immunoSEQ multiplex PCR; TCRdb's table is partial and in-frame only. In the table there are approximately 7,000 clones, 70% to 90% of which are singletons. The source was unsorted PBMCs, collected 3.7 years after starting antiretroviral therapy. These receptors were obtained from a woman between 50 and 59 years old with HIV.

The rearrangement links TRBV7-2 to TRBJ2-2; 8 bases are a match to TRBD1. This CDR3 is built from 16 residues. The V gene's germline CDR1 is SGHTA and CDR2 FQGNSA. Trimming cost V 4 bases and J 5 bases; bases outside gene matches: 9. Written as DNA, the CDR3 is TGTGCCAGCAGCTCTCGGACAGGGCAGATTACCGGGGAGCTGTTTTTT. It is translated as CASSSRTGQITGELFF. The full variable domain, its missing parts supplied by reference TRBV7-2 and TRBJ2-2, is GAGVSQSPSNKVTEKGKDVELRCDPISGHTALYWYRQSLGQGLEFLIYFQGNSAPDKSGLPSDRFSAERTGGSVSTLTIQRTQQEDSAVYLCASSSRTGQITGELFFGEGSRLTVL.

This chain links TRBV10-3 with TRBJ2-3; D unresolved. CDR1 and CDR2 (germline): ENHRY, SYGVKD. This CDR3 is built from 13 residues. Trimming removed 11 bases from V and 4 bases from J, with 16 bases in between. The chain's CDR3 is CAQRARLPDTQYF. CDR3 nucleotide sequence: TGTGCCCAAAGGGCCAGGCTTCCAGATACGCAGTATTTT.

This clone has only a few counts. In DNA form, the CDR3 reads TGTGCCAGCAGCGTTGGCCAGAACACTGAAGCTTTCTTT. It translates to CASSVGQNTEAFF. V gene TRBV2 combines with J gene TRBJ1-1; D gene unclear. Trimming took off 6 bases at V and 1 base at J, with 9 bases between the two ends. This CDR3 comprises 13 residues. Germline values: CDR1 SNHLY, CDR2 FYNNEI.

Here the CDR3 reads CASTTGVGAYEQYF. The CDR3 DNA reads as TGTGCCAGCACCACGGGGGTGGGGGCGTACGAGCAGTACTTC. The V call is TRBV28, the J call TRBJ2-7; perhaps D is TRBD1 or TRBD2 (6 bases each). V lost 7 bases and J 4 bases, leaving 17 bases between the germline ends. The germline CDR1 and CDR2 sequences are MDHEN and SYDVKM. This CDR3 contains 14 residues.

The V call is TRBV6-1, the J call TRBJ2-3, with a weak D call TRBD2 (5 bases). This CDR3 has 15 amino acids. Trimming took 6 bases from V and 8 from J, leaving 21 bases between them. The germline V gene encodes CDR1 MNHNS and CDR2 SASEGT. CDR3 DNA: TGTGCCAGCAGGATATCCGGGATTGAGCTAGGTACGCAGTATTTT. Its protein is CASRISGIELGTQYF.

The chain joins TRBV5-1 to TRBJ2-1, with D possibly being TRBD2 (6 bases). The CDR3 is made up of 16 amino acids. Trimming cost V 0 bases and J 4 bases, with 14 bases left between them. Germline V gene data show CDR1 as SGHRS and CDR2 as YFSETQ. CDR3 region: CASSLAGGLPYNEQFF. CDR3 in DNA: TGCGCCAGCAGCTTGGCCGGGGGACTTCCTTACAATGAGCAGTTCTTC.

The rearrangement joins TRBV7-2 to TRBJ2-1; the D gene is possibly TRBD1 (7 bases). From germline, CDR1 is SGHTA and CDR2 FQGNSA. The CDR3 loop spans 13 amino acids. V lost 3 bases and J lost 9, with 12 bases in between. The DNA of the CDR3 is TGTGCCAGCAGCTTCGGACAGGAGGGTGAGCAGTTCTTC. Encoded protein: CASSFGQEGEQFF.

The chain is built from TRBV7-8 and TRBJ2-3, with TRBD2 as a possible D gene (5 bases). Trimming shortened V by 2 bases and J by 1 base, and 16 bases separated the two germline ends. Germline CDR1 is SGHVS and CDR2 is FQNEAQ. The CDR3 sequence is 17 residues long. The CDR3 sequence: CASSLPRESPGTDTQYF. The DNA for the CDR3 is TGTGCCAGCAGCTTACCAAGGGAGTCCCCTGGCACAGATACGCAGTATTTT.

The genes are TRBV15 and TRBJ1-4; 10 bases are shared with TRBD1. The germline V gene has CDR1 LNHNV and CDR2 YYDKDF (reference sequence). The trim removed 3 bases at V and 8 bases at J, leaving 3 bases unmatched. The CDR3 consists of 14 residues. The CDR3 spells CATSRDRGLEKLFF. For the CDR3, the DNA is TGTGCCACCAGCAGGGACAGGGGGTTGGAAAAACTGTTTTTT.

CDR3: CASSTTGAYNEQFF. DNA for the CDR3: TGTGCCAGCAGCACCACAGGGGCCTACAATGAGCAGTTCTTC. The chain has TRBV5-8 and TRBJ2-1; TRBD1 matches 7 bases. The ends lost 4 bases at V and 2 bases at J; junction bases unmatched: 3. The CDR3 contains 14 residues. Per the germline V gene, CDR1 is SGHTS and CDR2 is YDEGEE.

The rearrangement links TRBV7-6 to TRBJ2-5, with 7 bases that match TRBD2. The trim removed 0 bases at V and 4 bases at J, leaving 8 bases unmatched. Per the germline V gene, CDR1 is SGHVS and CDR2 is FNYEAQ. The CDR3 runs 16 residues. The CDR3 loop is CASSLASPGGGETQYF. In nucleotides, the CDR3 is TGTGCCAGCAGCTTAGCGTCTCCGGGAGGAGGAGAGACCCAGTACTTC.